This T cell receptor (beta chain) appears in the sequencing data of a study of memory CD4+ T cells and cytomegalovirus serostatus. Clones were read by immunoSEQ multiplex PCR, and TCRdb kept only the in-frame ones, dropping some. The table shows about 40,000 clones, with 76% occurring only once. Single viable CD3+CD4+CD8-CD45RO+ cells were sorted as the memory CD4+ T cells. There are 11 residues in the CDR3. Germline values: CDR1 SGHTA, CDR2 FQGNSA. V lost 4 bases to trimming and J lost 3 bases, with 2 bases between them. The material sequenced was memory CD4+ T cells from blood. The chain couples TRBV7-2 to TRBJ2-3; unclear D gene. The receptor was derived from an adult in good health and CMV-seronegative. The CDR3 loop reads CASSWTDTQYF. DNA of the CDR3: TGTGCCAGCAGCTGGACAGATACGCAGTATTTT.